Sequencing of this T cell receptor (beta chain) was carried out in a study of control samples from healthy donors and cancer patients. V gave up 4 bases and J gave up 4 bases, with 19 bases separating them. In germline, CDR1 is MGHDK, CDR2 SYGVNS. This CDR3 has 16 residues. This clone came up a few times. The table came from immunoSEQ multiplex PCR; TCRdb's copy has only in-frame clones and leaves some out. The table lists 120,000 to 150,000 clones, 91% of them singletons. The sequenced material came from blood. The clonotype comes from a man between 18 and 29 years old in good health. This chain joins TRBV25-1 and TRBJ1-1; the D gene is possibly TRBD1 (6 bases). In nucleotides, the CDR3 is TGTGCCAGCAGTGGTCGAAGCGGGGGGGCTGGCACTGAAGCTTTCTTT. This codes for CASSGRSGGAGTEAFF.